Below are 19 T cell receptor beta chains sequenced from a single sample in a study of identical twins. From the 5' RACE reads, TCRdb called clonotypes with MiXCR, one entry per CDR3 protein. The sample holds approximately 680,000 distinct CDR3 sequences, roughly 6.6% seen once. These data were also reused for a study on yellow fever vaccine responses in identical twins.

What was sequenced was PBMCs. These receptors came from a young woman in good health.

The chain joins TRBV11-2 to TRBJ2-3, with D perhaps given as TRBD1 or TRBD2 (6 bases each). Between the trimmed V and J ends, which lost 5 bases and 3 bases, there was a span of 18 bases. The CDR3 covers 16 residues. The germline CDR1 and CDR2 sequences are SGHAT and FQNNGV. This CDR3 reads CASSQRGELGTDTQYF. CDR3 sequence (DNA): TGTGCCAGCAGCCAGAGGGGGGAGTTGGGGACAGATACGCAGTATTTT.

The chain links TRBV7-9 to TRBJ2-6; 7 bases agree with TRBD1. Trimming took 0 bases from V and 3 from J; bases not matched to a gene: 2. Germline CDR1 and CDR2: SEHNR and FQNEAQ (reference sequence). This CDR3 spans 16 amino acids. The CDR3 spells CASSLARQGGANVLTF. CDR3 nucleotide sequence: TGTGCCAGCAGCTTAGCGCGACAGGGTGGGGCCAACGTCCTGACTTTC.

The table lists this clonotype with many counts. The chain recombines TRBV7-2 with TRBJ2-2; TRBD1 matches at 7 bases. The germline V gene encodes CDR1 SGHTA and CDR2 FQGNSA. With 5 bases clipped from V and 7 bases from J, the junction kept 7 bases outside the gene matches. This CDR3 is built from 14 residues. The CDR3: CASSLDQGVGELFF. DNA of the CDR3: TGTGCCAGCAGCCTTGACCAGGGGGTCGGGGAGCTGTTTTTT.

J is TRBJ2-5 and V is TRBV28, with 11 positions matching TRBD1. This CDR3 comprises 15 residues. In germline, CDR1 is MDHEN, CDR2 SYDVKM. J lost 5 bases, V lost 6 bases, and 8 bases had no gene match. CDR3 in DNA: TGTGCCAGCAGGCAAGACAGGGACAGGGGGGAGACCCAGTACTTC. It translates to CASRQDRDRGETQYF.

The sample holds many counts of this clonotype. A single base separates this from a much larger clone, so it may be a read error. The chain uses TRBV25-1 and TRBJ2-6, with D hard to call. This CDR3 contains 13 residues. Germline CDR1 and CDR2: MGHDK and SYGVNS. V was shortened by 8 bases and J by 0 bases, with 5 bases between the two germline ends. The CDR3 sequence: CASAPSGANVLTF. The CDR3 region has the DNA TGTGCCAGCGCCCCCTCTGGGGCCAACGTCCTGACTTTC. Using reference TRBV25-1 and TRBJ2-6 for the parts outside the CDR3, the full variable domain is EADIYQTPRYLVIGTGKKITLECSQTMGHDKMYWYQQDPGMELHLIHYSYGVNSTEKGDLSSESTVSRIRTEHFPLTLESARPSHTSQYLCASAPSGANVLTFGAGSRLTVL.

This clonotype occurred many times. This sequence joins TRBV12-3 or TRBV12-4 and TRBJ2-2; D possibly corresponds to TRBD1 (5 bases). CDR3 length: 13 residues. The V and J ends lost 5 bases and 5 bases respectively, with 9 bases between them. The DNA for the CDR3 is TGTGCCAGCAGTCCCCAGGGAACCGGGGAGCTGTTTTTT. This encodes CASSPQGTGELFF.

This clonotype showed up many times. The V gene is TRBV12-3 or TRBV12-4, the J gene TRBJ1-5; TRBD1 agrees at 8 bases. Germline trimming cut 8 bases from V and 5 bases from J; bases unmatched to any gene: 5. The length of the CDR3 is 13 residues. The CDR3 protein is CASDGQGDQPQHF. The DNA of the CDR3 is TGTGCCAGCGACGGACAGGGAGATCAGCCCCAGCATTTT.

In this sample, this clonotype turned up a few times. V gene TRBV14 combines with J gene TRBJ2-7; D is unresolved. CDR1 is SGHDN, CDR2 FVKESK, per germline. The CDR3 is 12 amino acids. Trimming took off 0 bases at V and 9 bases at J, with 9 bases between the two ends. In DNA form, the CDR3 reads TGTGCCAGCAGCCAAGACAAATGGCGGCAGTACTTC. This sequence encodes CASSQDKWRQYF.

V usage is TRBV10-3 and J usage is TRBJ2-1, with 11 bases matching TRBD2. Per germline, CDR1 ENHRY and CDR2 SYGVKD. Losses at the gene ends were 4 bases for V and 8 bases for J; bases not matched to a gene: 4. This CDR3 comprises 14 residues. CDR3 region: CAISGLAGSYEQFF. The CDR3 bases are TGTGCCATCAGTGGACTAGCGGGGTCCTATGAGCAGTTCTTC.

This clonotype was picked up many times. The rearrangement links TRBV9 to TRBJ1-1; D gene uncertain. V was pared by 0 bases and J by 7 bases, with 16 bases between. Germline values: CDR1 SGDLS, CDR2 YYNGEE. The length of the CDR3 is 15 residues. CDR3 residues: CASSVVPRSDLEAFF. In DNA, the CDR3 is TGTGCCAGCAGCGTAGTCCCACGGTCGGACCTTGAAGCTTTCTTT.

This chain links TRBV12-3 or TRBV12-4 with TRBJ2-1, with unresolved D. The CDR3 is made up of 13 amino acids. With 8 bases removed from V and 0 bases from J, the gap between germline ends came to 8 bases. The CDR3 DNA sequence: TGTGCCAGCGGGATAAGCTCCTACAATGAGCAGTTCTTC. Amino acids: CASGISSYNEQFF.

There are a few counts of this clonotype. This sequence joins TRBV2 and TRBJ2-1, with D perhaps matching TRBD2 (5 bases). V lost 6 bases to trimming and J lost 9 bases, with 21 bases between them. The CDR3 loop spans 15 amino acids. CDR1 and CDR2 (germline): SNHLY, FYNNEI. CDR3 sequence reads: CASSPPDSQRIEQFF. CDR3 DNA: TGTGCCAGCAGCCCCCCGGACTCCCAACGCATTGAGCAGTTCTTC.

This clonotype was recorded many times. This sequence joins TRBV15 and TRBJ1-2, with D possibly matching TRBD1 (6 bases). The CDR3 spans 14 residues. CDR1 and CDR2 from the germline V gene are LNHNV and YYDKDF (reference sequence). Deletions cut 1 base from V and 4 bases from J, with 10 bases between. The CDR3 DNA reads as TGTGCCACCAGCAGAGTTCAGGGGAGCTATGGCTACACCTTC. Translated: CATSRVQGSYGYTF.

Many counts were recorded for this clonotype. An end of the junction does not agree with germline; a read error may underlie this. V is TRBV28 and J is TRBJ2-5, with 8 positions matching TRBD2. This CDR3 contains 19 residues. The V gene's germline CDR1 is MDHEN and CDR2 SYDVKM. DNA for the CDR3: TGTGCCAGCAGTCTTATAGGGTCTCTTTTGCGGGGGGAATGGGAGACCCTGTACTTC. Translated: CASSLIGSLLRGEWETLYF. The full variable domain, rest sourced from reference TRBV28 and TRBJ2-5, is DVKVTQSSRYLVKRTGEKVFLECVQDMDHENMFWYRQDPGLGLRLIYFSYDVKMKEKGDIPEGYSVSREKKERFSLILESASTNQTSMYLCASSLIGSLLRGEWETLYFGPGTRLLVL.

This clonotype has a count of ten or more. This sequence joins TRBV7-9 and TRBJ1-1; no definite D call. CDR1 and CDR2 from the germline V gene are SEHNR and FQNEAQ (reference sequence). The CDR3 spans 14 residues. V lost 5 bases to trimming and J lost 1 base, with 11 bases between them. CDR3 loop: CASSAGSANTEAFF. CDR3 coding DNA: TGTGCCAGCAGCGCGGGGTCGGCGAACACTGAAGCTTTCTTT.

This clonotype was observed a few times. V is TRBV5-6 and J is TRBJ1-2, with 8 nucleotides matching TRBD1. The CDR3 is 14 amino acids. Per germline, CDR1 SGHDT and CDR2 YYEEEE. V trimming: 0 bases; J trimming: 5 bases; junction bases outside the gene matches: 3. CDR3 sequence reads: CASSLAHRGYGYTF. In nucleotides, the CDR3 is TGTGCCAGCAGCTTGGCCCACAGGGGGTATGGCTACACCTTC.

There are many counts of this clonotype. This sequence joins TRBV12-3 or TRBV12-4 and TRBJ1-5, with a weak D call TRBD1 (5 bases). V was trimmed by 5 bases and J by 6 bases, leaving 23 bases between them. The CDR3 runs 17 residues. This CDR3 reads CASSIYQLGVVGQPQHF. CDR3 nucleotides: TGTGCCAGCAGTATCTACCAACTGGGGGTTGTCGGTCAGCCCCAGCATTTT.

The chain joins TRBV9 to TRBJ2-1; 7 bases match TRBD2. The CDR3 length is 17 residues. Germline V lookup: CDR1 SGDLS, CDR2 YYNGEE. The J segment lost 4 bases and the V segment lost 4 bases, leaving 14 bases of the junction unmatched. CDR3 loop: CASSRGDSGFLYNEQFF. CDR3 in DNA: TGTGCCAGCAGCCGAGGGGATAGCGGGTTCCTATACAATGAGCAGTTCTTC.

The sample holds many counts of this clonotype. The J gene is TRBJ1-5, the V gene TRBV6-1, with D unresolved. Trimming cost V 6 bases and J 1 base, with 13 bases left between them. The CDR3 covers 15 residues. CDR1 is MNHNS, CDR2 SASEGT, per germline. The CDR3 nucleotides read TGTGCCAGCAGCCTCGACGGAGGGAGCAATCAGCCCCAGCATTTT. It codes for CASSLDGGSNQPQHF.